The present T cell receptor beta chain was sequenced within a study of OX40 agonist ivuxolimab in advanced cancers. Whole-study results and caveats: Part of the nonresponder group also had normalized T-cell clonal expansion that was low. No antigen was identified for the clonally expanded peripheral T cells.

Profiling relied on immunoSEQ multiplex PCR, and the TCRdb table lists in-frame clones only, not all of them. The table shows roughly 13,000 clones, with 85% to 95% occurring only once. People who had autoimmune disease history or systemic immunosuppression were excluded. The CDR3 loop spans 11 amino acids. The ends lost 8 bases at V and 7 bases at J; junction bases unmatched: 5. CDR1 and CDR2 from the germline V gene are SQVTM and ANQGSEA. Remarks on this clone: The antigen remains unidentified.

Sequences were derived from CD4+ or CD8+ T cells sorted from blood, sampled in a trial of the OX40 agonist ivuxolimab. The sequence derives from an adult with an advanced solid tumor such as melanoma, head and neck, liver or kidney cancer. J is TRBJ2-1 and V is TRBV29-1, with TRBD1 identical over 7 bases. The CDR3, as DNA: TGCAGCTCCGACAGGGTTAATGAGCAGTTCTTC. Protein product: CSSDRVNEQFF.